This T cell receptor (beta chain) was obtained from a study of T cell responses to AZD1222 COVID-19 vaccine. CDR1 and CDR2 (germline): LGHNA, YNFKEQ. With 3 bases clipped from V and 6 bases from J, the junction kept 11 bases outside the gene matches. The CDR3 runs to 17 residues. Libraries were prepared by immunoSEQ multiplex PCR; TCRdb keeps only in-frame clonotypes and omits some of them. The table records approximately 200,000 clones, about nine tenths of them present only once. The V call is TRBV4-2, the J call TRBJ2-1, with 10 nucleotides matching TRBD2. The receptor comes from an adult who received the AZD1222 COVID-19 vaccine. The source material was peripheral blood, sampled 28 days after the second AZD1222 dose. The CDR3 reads CASSHGLAGEGGNEQFF. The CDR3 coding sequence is TGTGCCAGCAGCCATGGTCTAGCGGGAGAGGGGGGCAATGAGCAGTTCTTC.